This record looks at one TCR beta chain sequence and its context. This CDR3 spans 14 amino acids. The germline CDR1 and CDR2 sequences are SGDLS and YYNGEE. J was trimmed by 4 bases and V by 4 bases; bases with no gene match: 7. Methods used by the authors: Nucleated cell counts were estimated from reference gene primer amplification. Libraries were prepared by immunoSEQ multiplex PCR; TCRdb keeps only in-frame clonotypes and omits some of them. V, J and clone size reflect that table, while D and trimming were determined from the DNA. Of around 300,000 clones in the sample, more than 70% were seen once. The sample is drawn from a study of blood T cell repertoires in COVID-19.

The sample comprised peripheral blood. The rearrangement uses TRBV9 and TRBJ2-7; TRBD1 agrees at 8 bases. This sequence originates from a man aged 25 to 45 with active or convalescent COVID-19. CDR3 in amino acids: CASSPWTGRYEQYF. CDR3 in DNA: TGTGCCAGCAGCCCGTGGACAGGGCGGTACGAGCAGTACTTC.